The text below deals with one T cell receptor beta chain. In the authors' methods: Cell counts per sample came from amplifying reference gene primers. Sequenced by immunoSEQ multiplex PCR; TCRdb stores in-frame clones only, minus some. V and J calls and clone size follow that table, whereas D and trimming were derived from the DNA. The data show approximately 280,000 clones, with 90% seen just once and approximately 6.8% held by the top ten. The germline V gene encodes CDR1 LNHDA and CDR2 SQIVND (reference sequence). With V trimmed by 4 bases and J by 1 base, 1 base remained unmatched. This CDR3 spans 15 amino acids. The data belong to a study of blood T cell repertoires in COVID-19.

V gene TRBV19 combines with J gene TRBJ2-3, with TRBD1 matching over 11 bases. The sequence was obtained from a woman in her 30s with COVID-19, enrolled during active disease. The sequencing input was peripheral blood. The CDR3 DNA sequence: TGTGCCAGTAGTAGGGGACAGGGGGGCACAGATACGCAGTATTTT. Translated: CASSRGQGGTDTQYF.